The rows below give T cell receptor beta chains drawn from one sample of a study of vaccination and CD4 T cells after COVID-19. TCRdb re-derived calls from the PCR reads in MiXCR, one entry per CDR3 protein. The table includes roughly 16,000 distinct CDR3 sequences, 26% detected once. Their antigens remain unidentified. The sequenced material came from cultured CD4+ T cells from blood. The receptors were gathered from a human donor with COVID-19. Each CDR3 is given with its conserved first and last residue. A D gene is named only where the DNA matches it firmly. Rows give clone size only sometimes, using once, few, many, or a class for an expanded clone.

j_call d_call clone_size v_call cdr3_aa cdr3_nt
TRBJ2-2 TRBD1 few TRBV2 CASETGTNTGELFF TGTGCCAGCGAGACAGGGACCAACACCGGGGAGCTGTTTTTT
TRBJ2-2 TRBD1 few TRBV7-9 CASSLELRTGYTGELFF TGTGCCAGCAGCTTAGAGTTGAGGACAGGGTACACCGGGGAGCTGTTTTTT
TRBJ1-2 - - TRBV21-1 CASSEARGAPYGYTF TGTGCCAGCAGCGAAGCCCGGGGGGCCCCCTATGGCTACACCTTC
TRBJ1-5 - - TRBV5-3 CARRCGVGAPQHF TGTGCCAGAAGGTGCGGGGTCGGTGCGCCCCAGCATTTT
TRBJ1-5 - - TRBV12-3/TRBV12-4 CASSLGQMGRMNQPQHF TGTGCCAGCAGCCTAGGGCAGATGGGACGGATGAATCAGCCCCAGCATTTT
TRBJ2-3 - few TRBV6-1 CASSNLAFTDTQYF TGTGCCAGCAGCAACCTAGCGTTCACAGATACGCAGTATTTT
TRBJ1-2 - - TRBV14 CASRTTRPGTNYGYTF TGTGCCAGCAGAACGACCCGACCGGGAACTAACTATGGCTACACCTTC
TRBJ1-4 - once TRBV4-1 CASSQDPRGRSEKLFF TGCGCCAGCAGCCAAGATCCCCGGGGGCGTAGTGAAAAACTGTTTTTT
TRBJ2-3 TRBD2 - TRBV20-1 CSARDQRGVDTQYF TGCAGTGCTAGAGATCAGCGGGGGGTTGATACGCAGTATTTT
TRBJ1-6 - - TRBV19 CASTNSGGRIGSPLHF TGTGCCAGCACCAACTCTGGGGGGAGGATCGGTTCACCCCTCCACTTT
TRBJ2-3 - - TRBV7-9 CASSSSRGYTDTQYF TGTGCCAGCAGCAGTTCTAGGGGTTACACAGATACGCAGTATTTT
TRBJ2-5 - few TRBV7-2 CASNGGATKETQYF TGTGCCAGCAATGGCGGGGCGACAAAAGAGACCCAGTACTTC
TRBJ2-5 TRBD1 medium-sized TRBV6-1 CASSSGQGRKQETQYF TGTGCCAGCAGTAGTGGACAGGGTAGAAAGCAAGAGACCCAGTACTTC
TRBJ2-5 TRBD2 - TRBV14 CASSLTSGTNQETQYF TGTGCCAGCAGCCTAACTAGCGGGACTAACCAAGAGACCCAGTACTTC
TRBJ1-1 TRBD1 - TRBV12-3/TRBV12-4 CASSPGPGGTEAFF TGTGCCAGCAGTCCTGGCCCAGGGGGCACTGAAGCTTTCTTT
TRBJ1-3 - - TRBV28 CASSHLDSGNTIYF TGTGCCAGCAGCCACCTGGACTCTGGAAACACCATATATTTT
TRBJ2-2 - few TRBV19 CASSIVGGAAGELFF TGTGCCAGTAGTATAGTAGGGGGGGCCGCCGGGGAGCTGTTTTTT
TRBJ1-5 - - TRBV28 CASSGTRGKPQHF TGTGCCAGCAGTGGGACTCGTGGTAAGCCCCAGCATTTT
TRBJ2-7 - few TRBV2 CASSEASYEQYF TGTGCCAGCAGTGAGGCCTCCTACGAGCAGTACTTC
TRBJ2-4 - - TRBV24-1 CATSTRRGKNIQYF TGTGCCACCAGTACAAGGAGGGGCAAAAACATTCAGTACTTC
TRBJ1-6 - few TRBV19 CASTLNRQANSPLHF TGTGCCAGTACCCTCAACCGGCAGGCTAATTCACCCCTCCACTTT
TRBJ2-7 TRBD2 few TRBV6-1 CASRGGSSYEQYF TGTGCCAGCAGGGGGGGGTCCTCCTACGAGCAGTACTTC
TRBJ2-7 TRBD1 few TRBV20-1 CSAYRDRGHSYEQYF TGCAGTGCTTACCGGGACAGGGGGCACTCCTACGAGCAGTACTTC
TRBJ2-5 TRBD2 - TRBV27 CASSVTSGGRDAQYF TGTGCCAGCAGTGTCACTAGCGGGGGGCGGGACGCCCAGTACTTC
TRBJ2-7 TRBD1 few TRBV18 CASSPNRGRVDEQYF TGTGCCAGCTCACCAAACAGGGGGCGGGTTGACGAGCAGTACTTC
TRBJ2-1 TRBD2 - TRBV14 CASSQDYAGVYSNEQFF TGTGCCAGCAGCCAAGATTATGCGGGGGTCTACAGTAATGAGCAGTTCTTC
TRBJ1-2 - - TRBV6-4 CASSDPGTNYGYTF TGTGCCAGCAGTGACCCAGGAACCAACTATGGCTACACCTTC
TRBJ1-2 - medium-sized TRBV19 CASSIGPLNYGYTF TGTGCCAGTAGTATAGGACCGTTGAACTATGGCTACACCTTC
TRBJ2-1 TRBD1 - TRBV20-1 CSATGWDRGRNEQFF TGCAGTGCTACCGGTTGGGACAGGGGTCGCAATGAGCAGTTCTTC
TRBJ2-7 - few TRBV12-3/TRBV12-4 CASSPHLLIRYF TGTGCCAGCAGTCCCCACCTACTGATTCGGTACTTC
TRBJ2-4 - - TRBV6-1 CASYGYGRTLNIQYF TGTGCCAGCTATGGGTACGGCAGGACCTTAAACATTCAGTACTTC
TRBJ1-5 - - TRBV20-1 CSANLGSDQPQHF TGCAGTGCTAATTTGGGGTCCGATCAGCCCCAGCATTTT
TRBJ2-5 - - TRBV6-2/TRBV6-3 CASSYDQSPGAQYF TGTGCCAGCAGTTACGATCAGAGCCCCGGGGCCCAGTACTTC
TRBJ1-5 - - TRBV5-5 CASSGIMQGGSGNQPQHF TGTGCCAGCAGCGGAATAATGCAGGGAGGTTCGGGCAATCAGCCCCAGCATTTT
TRBJ2-2 - - TRBV7-6 CASRRGGDTGELFF TGTGCCAGCCGAAGAGGGGGGGATACCGGGGAGCTGTTTTTT
TRBJ2-5 TRBD1 few TRBV20-1 CSAQRTGQETQYF TGCAGTGCTCAGCGGACAGGTCAAGAGACCCAGTACTTC
TRBJ1-4 - few TRBV6-1 CASSPNFLSGEKLFF TGTGCCAGCAGTCCCAATTTTCTAAGTGGTGAAAAACTGTTTTTT
TRBJ2-5 TRBD1 - TRBV30 CAWGTGPETQYF TGTGCCTGGGGGACAGGGCCTGAGACCCAGTACTTC
TRBJ1-2 - few TRBV28 CASSLTGEHYGYTF TGTGCCAGCAGTTTAACGGGGGAGCACTATGGCTACACCTTC
TRBJ1-2 - - TRBV19 CASSTQAGVLYGYTF TGTGCCAGTAGTACTCAGGCAGGGGTTCTCTATGGCTACACCTTC
TRBJ2-3 TRBD2 - TRBV20-1 CSARDTSGRVRGTDTQYF TGCAGTGCTAGAGATACTAGCGGGAGGGTAAGGGGTACAGATACGCAGTATTTT
TRBJ1-6 TRBD1 - TRBV18 CASSPIAGGDSPLHF TGTGCCAGCTCACCAATTGCAGGGGGTGATTCACCCCTCCACTTT
TRBJ1-4 - - TRBV6-1 CASTKTATNEKLFF TGTGCCAGCACTAAAACCGCAACAAATGAAAAACTGTTTTTT
TRBJ2-7 - few TRBV2 CASNGGLYEQYF TGTGCCAGCAACGGGGGACTCTACGAGCAGTACTTC
TRBJ2-5 - few TRBV24-1 CATSKDRRQETQYF TGTGCCACCAGCAAGGACAGACGACAAGAGACCCAGTACTTC
TRBJ2-5 - - TRBV14 CASSQVGGRLKKETQYF TGTGCCAGCAGCCAAGTCGGCGGTAGGCTGAAGAAGGAGACCCAGTACTTC
TRBJ2-3 TRBD2 - TRBV30 CAWSAGLAAGRGTQYF TGTGCCTGGAGTGCGGGACTAGCGGCCGGGAGGGGTACGCAGTATTTT
TRBJ2-1 - - TRBV11-3 CASSSTDRAEQFF TGTGCCAGCAGCTCGACAGACAGAGCGGAGCAGTTCTTC
TRBJ2-7 - - TRBV6-1 CASSDESMGPPYEQYF TGTGCCAGCAGTGATGAAAGTATGGGACCTCCCTACGAGCAGTACTTC
TRBJ1-2 - - TRBV7-9 CTSSLLGRGATNYGYTF TGTACCAGCAGCTTGCTGGGCAGGGGCGCCACTAACTATGGCTACACCTTC